What follows describes a single T cell receptor beta chain. Looked up from germline, CDR1 is SGDLS and CDR2 is YYNGEE. Between the trimmed V and J ends, which lost 0 bases and 3 bases, there was a span of 15 bases. The length of the CDR3 is 16 residues. TCRdb keeps only in-frame clones here, not all; method: immunoSEQ multiplex PCR. The sample lists about 26,000 clones, 90% occurring once. This entry comes from a study of blood T cell repertoires in COVID-19. Looking at the study overall: Both acute and convalescent COVID-19 samples were obtained from the United States, Italy and Spain. PBMCs, B-cell-depleted T cells, or T cells provided the cDNA or gDNA that made up the material.

The sample taken for sequencing was peripheral blood. The chain joins TRBV9 to TRBJ1-1, with D perhaps TRBD1 (5 bases). This clonotype was obtained from a man aged 70 or older with acute or convalescent COVID-19. The DNA for the CDR3 is TGTGCCAGCAGCGTAGATCTAGGGGTTACGGACACTGAAGCTTTCTTT. It yields the protein CASSVDLGVTDTEAFF.